This T cell receptor beta chain emerged from a study of cytomegalovirus exposure and HLA in healthy donors. General study results and limits: With later analysis, a missense DCLRE1C variant became linked to TCR beta V- and J-gene trimming. There were several of the most significant clusters that appeared linked to common viral pathogens in a later analysis. Across donors, most TCRs were seen rarely, yet some public ones were widespread.

Researchers ran the PCR with 60 Vbeta and 13 Jbeta primers. This table comes from immunoSEQ multiplex PCR, and its TCRdb copy is limited to in-frame clones, with some not included. The sample has about 120,000 clones, around 75% seen once; the top ten hold around 1.6%. There are 13 residues in the CDR3. V lost 8 bases, J lost 4 bases, and 11 bases lay in between. CDR1 and CDR2 from the germline V gene are MNHEY and SVGAGI. This clone was observed a handful of times. Its antigen is not known. The rearrangement joins TRBV6-5 to TRBJ1-4; no firm D call. This sequence was found in a woman in her late teens or twenties in good health and CMV-seronegative. The sample was PBMCs. This chain's CDR3 is CASRHFNNEKLFF. The DNA of the CDR3 is TGTGCCAGCCGCCACTTTAATAATGAAAAACTGTTTTTT.